This note documents a single T cell receptor (beta chain) sequence. CDR1 SGHAT and CDR2 FQNNGV come from the germline V gene. V dropped 2 bases and J dropped 8; count of bases not matched to a gene: 5. This CDR3 has 14 amino acids. These data come from a study of blood T cell repertoires in COVID-19. The repertoire was sequenced with immunoSEQ multiplex PCR; TCRdb's copy has only in-frame clones and lacks some. The sample has some 380,000 clones, approximately 87% seen once. The genes are TRBV11-2 and TRBJ2-1; 8 positions agree with TRBD1. The sample taken for sequencing was PBMCs or T cells enriched from blood (not recorded which). This sequence originates from a man aged 25-40 years who had recovered from COVID-19. The CDR3 loop is CASSLRTGRYEQFF. DNA of the CDR3: TGTGCCAGCAGCTTACGGACAGGGCGGTATGAGCAGTTCTTC.